This T cell receptor (beta chain) was captured in a study of shared clonotypes between healthy human individuals. Naive CD8 cells, CD45RO-negative and positively selected for CCR7, excluded terminally differentiated effector memory CD45RA+ cells. Trimming shortened V by 3 bases and J by 7 bases, and 18 bases separated the two germline ends. The germline V gene has CDR1 SQVTM and CDR2 ANQGSEA. The CDR3 totals 15 residues. Here immunoSEQ multiplex PCR was the method, and the copy in TCRdb shows in-frame clones only, minus some. The data show around 2.1 million clones, with under 95% seen just once and more than 1.5% held by the top ten.

The rearrangement joins TRBV29-1 to TRBJ2-2; TRBD2 might be the D (5 bases). This clonotype originated in a young man in good health. Some clones in this sample may be carry-over from other donors' samples. Sequences were obtained from naive CD8+ T cells from PBMCs. The DNA for the CDR3 is TGCAGCGTTGAGGAGGCTCTGGCCCGAGGCGGGGAGCTGTTTTTT. This codes for CSVEEALARGGELFF.